This T cell receptor beta chain was documented in a study of blood T cell repertoires in COVID-19. Across the study: Some COVID-19 samples were acute and others convalescent; all came from the United States, Italy and Spain. T cells, B-cell-depleted T cells, or PBMCs supplied cDNA or gDNA.

The junction had 5 bases not matched to a gene; V was cut back by 1 base and J by 10 bases. The CDR3 has 14 amino acids. Germline V gives CDR1 SGHTA, CDR2 FQGNSA. Assay used: immunoSEQ multiplex PCR; TCRdb lists only in-frame clones, some missing. The repertoire holds 110,000 or so clones, with 85% as singletons. The chain joins TRBV7-2 to TRBJ2-2, with 8 bases aligning to TRBD2. The receptor was isolated from a human donor in a cohort sampled during active COVID-19. The specimen sequenced was peripheral blood. CDR3 sequence (DNA): TGTGCCAGCAGCTTAGGCGGGGGGCTTGAGGAGCTGTTTTTT. Its translation is CASSLGGGLEELFF.